In this sample, the clone carrying this T cell receptor (beta chain) turned up once. In the study's own analysis: Estimation of nucleated cell counts relied on the amplification of reference gene primers. Sequencing was performed with immunoSEQ multiplex PCR; in TCRdb, only in-frame clones are kept and a portion is missing. That table furnishes V, J and clone size, whereas the DNA furnished D and trimming. The sample consists of hundreds of thousands of clones, 70% to 90% of them appearing once. This record belongs to a study of blood T cell repertoires in COVID-19. For the study at large: In each case, the material was cDNA or gDNA derived from T cells, B-cell-depleted T cells, or PBMCs.

From germline, CDR1 is MNHEY and CDR2 SMNVEV (reference sequence). The CDR3 is 14 amino acids. The J segment lost 5 bases and the V segment lost 5 bases, leaving 2 bases of the junction unmatched. Seattle enrolled patients during active infection and tracked them longitudinally. The receptor's source is a young man with COVID-19, enrolled during active disease. The chain combines TRBV27 with TRBJ1-6; TRBD1 matches at 8 bases. Source material: peripheral blood. The chain's CDR3 is CASSSRGHNSPLHF. DNA for the CDR3: TGTGCCAGCAGTAGCAGGGGGCATAATTCACCCCTCCACTTT.